A single sample is the source of the 28 T cell receptor beta chains below, sequenced in a study of beta chain features in type 1 diabetes. Isolated RNA was reverse transcribed in full, so expressed TCRB transcripts were sequenced. Data came from immunoSEQ multiplex PCR; TCRdb stores just in-frame clones and leaves some out. The sample includes roughly 400,000 clones, less than 15% of them seen just once. Sample: naive CD4+ T cells from blood. These receptors came from a woman younger than 30 in good health.

This rearrangement joins TRBV18 to TRBJ2-1; D remains ambiguous. Trimming took off 5 bases at V and 6 bases at J, with 8 bases between the two ends. The CDR3 loop spans 12 amino acids. The germline V gene encodes CDR1 KGHSH and CDR2 LQKENI. The CDR3: CASSSERNEQFF. CDR3 DNA: TGTGCCAGCTCATCAGAACGCAATGAGCAGTTCTTC. The full variable domain, its missing parts supplied by reference TRBV18 and TRBJ2-1, is NAGVMQNPRHLVRRRGQEARLRCSPMKGHSHVYWYRQLPEEGLKFMVYLQKENIIDESGMPKERFSAEFPKEGPSILRIQQVVRGDSAAYFCASSSERNEQFFGPGTRLTVL.

The chain links TRBV13 to TRBJ1-2; tentative D call: TRBD1 (6 bases). Trimming took 0 bases from V and 7 from J, leaving 9 bases between them. The CDR3 spans 13 residues. CDR1 and CDR2 from the germline V gene are PRHDT and FYEKMQ (reference sequence). The CDR3 coding sequence is TGTGCCAGCAGCTTAGGACAGGGCCGTGGCTACACCTTC. This translates into CASSLGQGRGYTF.

This clone has a handful of counts. V gene TRBV2 combines with J gene TRBJ2-1, with TRBD2 matching over 11 bases. The CDR3 is made up of 14 amino acids. From germline, CDR1 is SNHLY and CDR2 FYNNEI. The J segment lost 6 bases and the V segment lost 4 bases, leaving 2 bases of the junction unmatched. This chain's CDR3 is CASSGLAGRNEQFF. CDR3 bases: TGTGCCAGCAGTGGACTAGCGGGACGCAATGAGCAGTTCTTC.

This clone was seen only a few times. J is TRBJ2-7 and V is TRBV9; 7 bases align to TRBD1. This CDR3 spans 13 amino acids. CDR1 is SGDLS, CDR2 YYNGEE, per germline. V gave up 4 bases and J gave up 3 bases; unmatched junction bases: 4. The CDR3 region has the DNA TGTGCCAGCAGCCGCGACAGGGACTACGAGCAGTACTTC. As protein: CASSRDRDYEQYF. Combining the CDR3 with reference TRBV9 and TRBJ2-7 gives the whole variable domain DSGVTQTPKHLITATGQRVTLRCSPRSGDLSVYWYQQSLDQGLQFLIQYYNGEERAKGNILERFSAQQFPDLHSELNLSSLELGDSALYFCASSRDRDYEQYFGPGTRLTVT.

The rearrangement uses TRBV12-5 and TRBJ2-1, with 7 positions matching TRBD2. Germline CDR1 reads LGHNT; CDR2 reads FRNRAP. With V trimmed by 5 bases and J by 4 bases, 8 bases remained unmatched. There are 15 residues in the CDR3. The CDR3 protein is CASGPGVSGYNEQFF. The CDR3 bases are TGTGCTAGTGGTCCCGGAGTTAGCGGGTACAATGAGCAGTTCTTC.

This clone has only a few counts. The V gene is TRBV30, the J gene TRBJ1-2, with TRBD1 as a possible D gene (6 bases). Germline CDR1 and CDR2: GTSNPN and SVGIG (reference sequence). Between the trimmed V and J ends, which lost 5 bases and 6 bases, there was a span of 25 bases. The CDR3 consists of 16 residues. The CDR3 protein is CAWAEVRLQGGDGYTF. CDR3 nucleotides: TGTGCCTGGGCGGAGGTTAGATTACAGGGAGGGGATGGCTACACCTTC.

This clone was seen a few times. CDR3 nucleotides: TGTGCCAGCAGCCCTATGCTTGCTAGCGGGGTAGTGGAGCAGTTCTTC. Protein sequence: CASSPMLASGVVEQFF. This rearrangement joins TRBV7-3 to TRBJ2-1; 9 bases are shared with TRBD2. Germline V lookup: CDR1 SGHTA, CDR2 FQGTGA. V gave up 5 bases and J gave up 10 bases; unmatched junction bases: 15. The CDR3 is made up of 16 amino acids.

A remark on this clone: This specimen includes other DNA sequences encoding the same CDR3. V gene TRBV18 combines with J gene TRBJ2-7; 12 nucleotides agree with TRBD2. The germline V gene has CDR1 KGHSH and CDR2 LQKENI. V was clipped by 3 bases and J by 2 bases; unmatched bases: 2. The CDR3 spans 15 residues. The CDR3: CASSPRTSGTYEQYF. The CDR3 DNA reads as TGTGCCAGCTCACCTCGGACTAGCGGGACCTACGAGCAGTACTTC. The whole variable domain, remainder taken from reference TRBV18 and TRBJ2-7, is NAGVMQNPRHLVRRRGQEARLRCSPMKGHSHVYWYRQLPEEGLKFMVYLQKENIIDESGMPKERFSAEFPKEGPSILRIQQVVRGDSAAYFCASSPRTSGTYEQYFGPGTRLTVT.

The J gene is TRBJ2-1, the V gene TRBV5-5, with 10 bases matching TRBD2. Germline values: CDR1 SGHKS, CDR2 YYEKEE (reference sequence). CDR3 length equals 16 residues. After removal of 0 bases from V and 0 bases from J, the junction contained 0 bases not matched to a gene. The CDR3 sequence is CASSLASGSSYNEQFF. In DNA, the CDR3 is TGTGCCAGCAGCTTGGCTAGCGGGAGCTCCTACAATGAGCAGTTCTTC. Full variable domain (remainder filled in from reference TRBV5-5 and TRBJ2-1): DAGVTQSPTHLIKTRGQQVTLRCSPISGHKSVSWYQQVLGQGPQFIFQYYEKEERGRGNFPDRFSARQFPNYSSELNVNALLLGDSALYLCASSLASGSSYNEQFFGPGTRLTVL.

This rearrangement joins TRBV27 to TRBJ2-7; D is uncertain. Per the germline V gene, CDR1 is MNHEY and CDR2 is SMNVEV (reference sequence). The germline V and J ends were trimmed by 3 bases and 0 bases, with 9 bases remaining between them. CDR3 length: 14 residues. CDR3 in amino acids: CASSFRSLSYEQYF. CDR3 bases: TGTGCCAGCAGTTTTAGGAGTCTCTCCTACGAGCAGTACTTC.

The genes are TRBV5-6 and TRBJ2-2; D possibly corresponds to TRBD1 (6 bases). CDR3 length equals 15 residues. Germline V gene lookup returns CDR1 SGHDT and CDR2 YYEEEE. Deletions cut 0 bases from V and 2 bases from J, with 8 bases between. The CDR3 protein is CASSLGTANTGELFF. The DNA for the CDR3 is TGTGCCAGCAGCTTGGGGACAGCAAACACCGGGGAGCTGTTTTTT.

This clone was detected a few times. This chain links TRBV7-2 with TRBJ2-3; 10 nucleotides align to TRBD1. V was clipped by 5 bases and J by 3 bases; unmatched bases: 5. This CDR3 is 15 amino acids long. Per germline, CDR1 SGHTA and CDR2 FQGNSA. The CDR3 sequence: CASSPDRGRTDTQYF. The CDR3 nucleotides read TGTGCCAGCAGCCCAGACAGGGGGCGAACAGATACGCAGTATTTT.

This clone came up a few times. The V gene is TRBV5-1, the J gene TRBJ2-4; D call uncertain. The germline V gene encodes CDR1 SGHRS and CDR2 YFSETQ. V lost 0 bases, J lost 1 base, and 11 bases lay in between. The CDR3 runs to 16 residues. CDR3 in DNA: TGCGCCAGCAGCTTGGTGTCAGGCCTGGCCAAAAACATTCAGTACTTC. This gives the protein CASSLVSGLAKNIQYF.

This clone occurred a few times. The J gene is TRBJ2-1, the V gene TRBV7-2; 12 bases agree with TRBD2. The CDR3 is made up of 15 amino acids. The ends lost 4 bases at V and 8 bases at J; junction bases unmatched: 6. In germline, CDR1 is SGHTA, CDR2 FQGNSA. The CDR3 region is CASSSRTSGMDEQFF. The CDR3 DNA reads as TGTGCCAGCAGCTCCCGGACTAGCGGGATGGATGAGCAGTTCTTC.

A few counts support this clone. The chain uses TRBV7-2 and TRBJ2-1; 8 positions agree with TRBD2. Germline CDR1 SGHTA, CDR2 FQGNSA. The CDR3 loop spans 14 amino acids. The V segment lost 5 bases and the J segment 2 bases; nucleotides outside the gene matches: 2. Written as DNA, the CDR3 is TGTGCCAGCAGCCGTAGCGGGACCTACAATGAGCAGTTCTTC. Protein sequence: CASSRSGTYNEQFF. Combining the CDR3 with reference TRBV7-2 and TRBJ2-1 gives the whole variable domain GAGVSQSPSNKVTEKGKDVELRCDPISGHTALYWYRQSLGQGLEFLIYFQGNSAPDKSGLPSDRFSAERTGGSVSTLTIQRTQQEDSAVYLCASSRSGTYNEQFFGPGTRLTVL.

This clone was seen a handful of times. The chain joins TRBV18 to TRBJ1-1, with TRBD1 matching over 7 bases. Germline V gene sequence: CDR1 KGHSH, CDR2 LQKENI. CDR3 length equals 13 residues. V was clipped by 6 bases and J by 1 base; unmatched bases: 2. CDR3 sequence: CASSSGGNTEAFF. In nucleotides, the CDR3 is TGTGCCAGCTCGTCAGGGGGGAACACTGAAGCTTTCTTT.

CDR3 region: CASSSRTGGHDEAFF. The CDR3 coding sequence is TGTGCCAGCAGCTCCAGGACAGGGGGGCACGATGAAGCTTTCTTT. The chain carries TRBV7-2 and TRBJ1-1, with TRBD1 matching 10 bases. The CDR3 contains 15 residues. The germline CDR1 and CDR2 sequences are SGHTA and FQGNSA. Trimming removed 4 bases from V and 7 bases from J; junction bases left unmatched: 9.

The V and J genes are TRBV30 and TRBJ2-3; 7 nucleotides align to TRBD1. Germline lookup yields CDR1 GTSNPN and CDR2 SVGIG (reference sequence). This CDR3 has 12 residues. The J segment lost 1 base and the V segment lost 5 bases, leaving 0 bases of the junction unmatched. The CDR3 DNA follows: TGTGCCTGGGACAGGGGCACAGATACGCAGTATTTT. It is translated as CAWDRGTDTQYF.

This sequence joins TRBV11-2 and TRBJ2-1, with 11 bases aligning to TRBD2. Trimming took 3 bases from V and 5 from J; bases not matched to a gene: 3. This CDR3 comprises 15 residues. The V gene's germline CDR1 is SGHAT and CDR2 FQNNGV. Here the CDR3 reads CASSFSGRAHNEQFF. The CDR3 DNA reads TGTGCCAGCAGCTTTAGCGGGAGGGCCCACAATGAGCAGTTCTTC. Using reference TRBV11-2 and TRBJ2-1 for the parts outside the CDR3, the full variable domain is EAGVAQSPRYKIIEKRQSVAFWCNPISGHATLYWYQQILGQGPKLLIQFQNNGVVDDSQLPKDRFSAERLKGVDSTLKIQPAKLEDSAVYLCASSFSGRAHNEQFFGPGTRLTVL.

This chain uses TRBV28 with TRBJ2-6; maybe TRBD1 (6 bases). The CDR3 has 16 amino acids. Germline assignment: CDR1 MDHEN and CDR2 SYDVKM. V lost 4 bases, J lost 1 base, and 11 bases lay in between. The CDR3 sequence is CASSSSRGSGANVLTF. The CDR3 DNA reads as TGTGCCAGCAGTTCCAGCAGGGGATCTGGGGCCAACGTCCTGACTTTC.

The chain combines TRBV7-3 with TRBJ2-1; 15 bases match TRBD2. V was pared by 2 bases and J by 4 bases, with 3 bases of the junction left unmatched. CDR1 and CDR2 from the germline V gene are SGHTA and FQGTGA. The CDR3 is 17 amino acids. The CDR3 region is CASSLRGLAGGYNEQFF. DNA for the CDR3: TGTGCCAGCAGCTTACGGGGACTAGCGGGAGGTTACAATGAGCAGTTCTTC.

This clone was detected a few times. The chain carries TRBV4-1 and TRBJ1-2, with 9 nucleotides matching TRBD1. Germline-derived CDR1 and CDR2 are MGHRA and YSYEKL. J was trimmed by 6 bases and V by 4 bases; bases with no gene match: 3. This CDR3 comprises 13 residues. DNA for the CDR3: TGCGCCAGCAGCCCCCGGGACAGGGATGGCTACACCTTC. It specifies CASSPRDRDGYTF.

This clone was counted only a few times. V usage is TRBV5-1 and J usage is TRBJ1-1; no clear D. The CDR3 extends over 16 amino acids. Germline V CDR1 and CDR2: SGHRS, YFSETQ. Trimming cost V 0 bases and J 4 bases, with 16 bases left between them. As DNA, the CDR3 is TGCGCCAGCAGCTTGGGACCGATAACAGTTGGCACTGAAGCTTTCTTT. Its translation: CASSLGPITVGTEAFF.

The genes are TRBV2 and TRBJ2-1, with 10 bases aligning to TRBD2. The CDR3 totals 14 residues. CDR1 SNHLY and CDR2 FYNNEI come from the germline V gene. With V trimmed by 1 base and J by 13 bases, 7 bases remained unmatched. The CDR3 region has the DNA TGTGCCAGCAGTGAAGTAGGAGGGACTAGCGAACAGTTCTTC. Translated, it gives CASSEVGGTSEQFF.

The gene calls are TRBV18 and TRBJ2-7; TRBD1 might be the D (6 bases). With 4 bases removed from V and 3 bases from J, the gap between germline ends came to 16 bases. The CDR3 is made up of 15 amino acids. Germline V gene data show CDR1 as KGHSH and CDR2 as LQKENI. The CDR3 loop is CASSQLTGEFYEQYF. CDR3 DNA: TGTGCCAGCTCACAATTGACAGGAGAATTCTACGAGCAGTACTTC. The whole variable domain, filled in from reference TRBV18 and TRBJ2-7, reads NAGVMQNPRHLVRRRGQEARLRCSPMKGHSHVYWYRQLPEEGLKFMVYLQKENIIDESGMPKERFSAEFPKEGPSILRIQQVVRGDSAAYFCASSQLTGEFYEQYFGPGTRLTVT.

In its sample, this clone was seen a few times. This sequence joins TRBV15 and TRBJ2-7; 8 bases are shared with TRBD1. The V segment lost 0 bases and the J segment 3 bases; nucleotides outside the gene matches: 4. CDR1 LNHNV and CDR2 YYDKDF come from the germline V gene (reference sequence). The CDR3 sequence is 15 residues long. For the CDR3, the DNA is TGTGCCACCAGCAGAGATGACACAGGGGGCTACGAGCAGTACTTC. This sequence encodes CATSRDDTGGYEQYF.

The chain employs TRBV18 and TRBJ2-1, with D unresolved. Germline-derived CDR1 and CDR2 are KGHSH and LQKENI. Trimming left V 3 bases short and J 2 bases short, with 14 bases between. There are 16 residues in the CDR3. The CDR3 DNA reads as TGTGCCAGCTCACCCCCGGGTCACCTAACCTACAATGAGCAGTTCTTC. It encodes CASSPPGHLTYNEQFF.

There are a few counts of this clone. The rearrangement links TRBV19 to TRBJ2-1; a weak D match, TRBD1 (6 bases). Germline CDR1 LNHDA, CDR2 SQIVND (reference sequence). The CDR3 length is 15 residues. Deletions cut 6 bases from V and 1 base from J, with 13 bases between. The CDR3 sequence: CASSLQGFSYNEQFF. In DNA, the CDR3 is TGTGCCAGTAGCCTACAGGGATTTTCCTACAATGAGCAGTTCTTC.